What follows describes a single T cell receptor (beta chain). Its target is not known. These data come from a study of Ad26.COV2.S vaccination and SARS-CoV-2 variants. On the study more broadly: In the study, Ad26.COV2.S was injected intramuscularly once, or twice 56 days apart.

Produced via immunoSEQ multiplex PCR; TCRdb's table is partial and in-frame only. The data contain roughly 240,000 clones, 70% to 90% of them singletons. The CDR3 length is 14 residues. Germline V gene sequence: CDR1 MNHEY, CDR2 SVGAGI. Trimming removed 5 bases from V and 4 bases from J, with 14 bases in between. Overall study results and limits: Participants in the vaccine arm had higher spike-specific TCR breadth; placebo recipients had lower.

Treatment of the sample: about 20 received Ad26.COV2.S at low or high dose, single or two shots; 5 received placebo; per-sample allocation not given. All samples were drawn on day 63, counting from the first vaccine or placebo injection. This receptor was identified in a person aged 18-65 years who received the Ad26.COV2.S COVID-19 vaccine or a placebo. This chain joins TRBV6-5 and TRBJ1-1; D perhaps matches TRBD1 (6 bases). The source material was peripheral blood, sampled in a trial of Ad26.COV2.S vaccine versus placebo. In nucleotides, the CDR3 is TGTGCCAGCAGTACGGGGCCAGGGGCCACTGAAGCTTTCTTT. Its protein is CASSTGPGATEAFF.